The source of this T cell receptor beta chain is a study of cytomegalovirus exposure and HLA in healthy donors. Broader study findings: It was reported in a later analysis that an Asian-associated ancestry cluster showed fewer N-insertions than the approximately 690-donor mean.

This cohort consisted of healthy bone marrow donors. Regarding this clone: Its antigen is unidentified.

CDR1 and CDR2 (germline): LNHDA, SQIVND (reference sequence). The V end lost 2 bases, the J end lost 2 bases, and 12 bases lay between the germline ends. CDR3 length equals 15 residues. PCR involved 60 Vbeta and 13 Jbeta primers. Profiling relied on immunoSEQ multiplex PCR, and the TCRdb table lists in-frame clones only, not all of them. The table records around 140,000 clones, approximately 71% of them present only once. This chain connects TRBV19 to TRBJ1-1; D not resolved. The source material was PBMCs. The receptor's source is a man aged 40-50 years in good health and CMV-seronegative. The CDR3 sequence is CASSILRGSNTEAFF. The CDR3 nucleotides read TGTGCCAGTAGTATACTTCGAGGGAGTAACACTGAAGCTTTCTTT. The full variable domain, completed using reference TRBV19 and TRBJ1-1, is DGGITQSPKYLFRKEGQNVTLSCEQNLNHDAMYWYRQDPGQGLRLIYYSQIVNDFQKGDIAEGYSVSREKKESFPLTVTSAQKNPTAFYLCASSILRGSNTEAFFGQGTRLTVV.